This T cell receptor beta chain stems from a study of yellow fever vaccine responses in identical twins. The study's findings and limits: Twins' vaccine T cell responses reportedly seemed partly convergent and partly personalized.

TCRdb reprocessed the RT-PCR reads via MiXCR and lists one record per CDR3 protein. The sample yields about 34,000 distinct CDR3 sequences, 50% to 75% seen once. V shed 4 bases and J shed 9 bases, with 9 bases lying between them. This CDR3 contains 11 residues. Germline V gives CDR1 SEHNR, CDR2 FQNEAQ (reference sequence). This clonotype was recorded a few times. Its matching antigen is unknown. J is TRBJ1-1 and V is TRBV7-9; perhaps TRBD1 as D (5 bases). The material sequenced was T cells from blood (PBMCs), unsorted or a sorted subset (not recorded which), taken before or after yellow fever vaccination (not recorded which). This receptor was taken from a woman younger than 30 who received the yellow fever vaccine. The CDR3 DNA reads as TGTGCCAGCAGCTCAGACAGTCAAGCTTTCTTT. It is translated as CASSSDSQAFF.